These T cell receptor beta chains were read from a single sample in a study of CD8 T cells in Susac syndrome. Via MiXCR, TCRdb re-called the immunoSEQ multiplex PCR reads, giving one row per CDR3 protein. Here the sample spans 120,000 or so distinct CDR3 sequences, 94% being singletons. The sample comprised CD4+ T cells from PBMCs. The receptor set was obtained from a human donor with multiple sclerosis. Both conserved end residues are part of each CDR3. The D gene is left open where the match is weak. Clone sizes are given selectively: once, few, many, or a class where the clone is expanded.

TRBJ1-4 NA TRBV18 NA CASSPGIGGEKLFF TGTGCCAGCTCACCAGGGATCGGTGGTGAAAAACTGTTTTTT
TRBJ2-7 NA TRBV7-9 NA CASSYNPKSYEQYF TGTGCCAGCAGTTACAACCCTAAGTCCTACGAGCAGTACTTC
TRBJ2-1 NA TRBV2 NA CASSEVSYNEQFF TGTGCCAGCAGTGAAGTCAGCTACAATGAGCAGTTCTTC
TRBJ1-1 once TRBV7-9 NA CASSLKRGARGTEAFF TGTGCCAGCAGCCTTAAGAGGGGCGCCCGAGGGACTGAAGCTTTCTTT
TRBJ2-1 NA TRBV9 NA CASSAYTGYNEQFF TGTGCCAGCAGCGCGTATACAGGCTACAATGAGCAGTTCTTC
TRBJ2-5 NA TRBV5-1 NA CASSSGTRETQYF TGCGCCAGCAGCTCCGGGACCAGGGAGACCCAGTACTTC
TRBJ2-3 NA TRBV2 TRBD2 CASSPLTSGSTDTQYF TGTGCCAGCAGCCCTCTGACTAGCGGGAGCACAGATACGCAGTATTTT
TRBJ2-6 NA TRBV2 NA CASILGGTGANVLTF NA
TRBJ1-1 NA TRBV20-1 NA CSALSGTGRGGTEAFF TGCAGTGCCCTCTCTGGGACGGGGAGGGGTGGCACTGAAGCTTTCTTT
TRBJ2-3 NA TRBV9 NA CASSLQSGTGDTQYF TGTGCCAGCAGCCTACAGTCGGGGACGGGGGATACGCAGTATTTT
TRBJ1-2 once TRBV2 NA CASSRKVLVRAGYTF TGTGCCAGCAGTAGGAAGGTGTTGGTTAGAGCTGGCTACACCTTC
TRBJ1-2 once TRBV11-2 NA CASSSNGGRGYTF TGTGCCAGCAGCTCTAACGGGGGTCGCGGCTACACCTTC
TRBJ2-7 NA TRBV4-2 TRBD2 CASSQAGGAIAYEQYF TGTGCCAGCAGCCAAGCGGGGGGGGCGATTGCATACGAGCAGTACTTC
TRBJ2-7 NA TRBV7-2 NA CASSWPGSFGTEQYF TGTGCCAGCAGCTGGCCGGGGAGCTTTGGGACGGAGCAGTACTTC
TRBJ1-3 once TRBV20-1 NA CSARADHGTIYF TGCAGTGCTAGGGCCGACCACGGCACCATATATTTT
TRBJ2-7 NA TRBV9 TRBD2 CASGGGSLYEQYF TGTGCCAGTGGGGGGGGGTCCCTCTACGAGCAGTACTTC
TRBJ1-5 NA TRBV19 NA CASSIVPQTVIQPQHF TGTGCCAGTAGTATAGTTCCCCAGACGGTCATTCAGCCCCAGCATTTT
TRBJ2-1 NA TRBV20-1 TRBD2 CSARDSSTSGEQFF TGCAGTGCTAGAGATTCCTCCACTAGCGGTGAGCAGTTCTTC
TRBJ1-2 once TRBV7-8 NA CASSLRRVDYGYTF TGTGCCAGCAGCTTACGCAGGGTGGACTATGGCTACACCTTC
TRBJ1-3 once TRBV12-5 TRBD1 CASGLVLSSGTGKGNTIYF TGTGCTAGTGGTTTGGTACTCTCGTCCGGGACAGGGAAAGGAAACACCATATATTTT
TRBJ1-3 NA TRBV6-2/TRBV6-3 NA CASKGIRSGNTIYF TGTGCCTCCAAAGGGATAAGATCTGGAAACACCATATATTTT
TRBJ2-7 NA TRBV6-6 TRBD1 CASSSGTVPEQYF TGTGCCAGCAGTTCCGGGACAGTACCCGAGCAGTACTTC
TRBJ2-7 NA TRBV20-1 NA CSAHLPGSGEQYF TGCAGTGCTCACCTCCCGGGCAGTGGCGAGCAGTACTTC
TRBJ1-1 NA TRBV20-1 NA CSASEALSMNTEAFF TGCAGTGCTAGTGAGGCACTCTCTATGAACACTGAAGCTTTCTTT